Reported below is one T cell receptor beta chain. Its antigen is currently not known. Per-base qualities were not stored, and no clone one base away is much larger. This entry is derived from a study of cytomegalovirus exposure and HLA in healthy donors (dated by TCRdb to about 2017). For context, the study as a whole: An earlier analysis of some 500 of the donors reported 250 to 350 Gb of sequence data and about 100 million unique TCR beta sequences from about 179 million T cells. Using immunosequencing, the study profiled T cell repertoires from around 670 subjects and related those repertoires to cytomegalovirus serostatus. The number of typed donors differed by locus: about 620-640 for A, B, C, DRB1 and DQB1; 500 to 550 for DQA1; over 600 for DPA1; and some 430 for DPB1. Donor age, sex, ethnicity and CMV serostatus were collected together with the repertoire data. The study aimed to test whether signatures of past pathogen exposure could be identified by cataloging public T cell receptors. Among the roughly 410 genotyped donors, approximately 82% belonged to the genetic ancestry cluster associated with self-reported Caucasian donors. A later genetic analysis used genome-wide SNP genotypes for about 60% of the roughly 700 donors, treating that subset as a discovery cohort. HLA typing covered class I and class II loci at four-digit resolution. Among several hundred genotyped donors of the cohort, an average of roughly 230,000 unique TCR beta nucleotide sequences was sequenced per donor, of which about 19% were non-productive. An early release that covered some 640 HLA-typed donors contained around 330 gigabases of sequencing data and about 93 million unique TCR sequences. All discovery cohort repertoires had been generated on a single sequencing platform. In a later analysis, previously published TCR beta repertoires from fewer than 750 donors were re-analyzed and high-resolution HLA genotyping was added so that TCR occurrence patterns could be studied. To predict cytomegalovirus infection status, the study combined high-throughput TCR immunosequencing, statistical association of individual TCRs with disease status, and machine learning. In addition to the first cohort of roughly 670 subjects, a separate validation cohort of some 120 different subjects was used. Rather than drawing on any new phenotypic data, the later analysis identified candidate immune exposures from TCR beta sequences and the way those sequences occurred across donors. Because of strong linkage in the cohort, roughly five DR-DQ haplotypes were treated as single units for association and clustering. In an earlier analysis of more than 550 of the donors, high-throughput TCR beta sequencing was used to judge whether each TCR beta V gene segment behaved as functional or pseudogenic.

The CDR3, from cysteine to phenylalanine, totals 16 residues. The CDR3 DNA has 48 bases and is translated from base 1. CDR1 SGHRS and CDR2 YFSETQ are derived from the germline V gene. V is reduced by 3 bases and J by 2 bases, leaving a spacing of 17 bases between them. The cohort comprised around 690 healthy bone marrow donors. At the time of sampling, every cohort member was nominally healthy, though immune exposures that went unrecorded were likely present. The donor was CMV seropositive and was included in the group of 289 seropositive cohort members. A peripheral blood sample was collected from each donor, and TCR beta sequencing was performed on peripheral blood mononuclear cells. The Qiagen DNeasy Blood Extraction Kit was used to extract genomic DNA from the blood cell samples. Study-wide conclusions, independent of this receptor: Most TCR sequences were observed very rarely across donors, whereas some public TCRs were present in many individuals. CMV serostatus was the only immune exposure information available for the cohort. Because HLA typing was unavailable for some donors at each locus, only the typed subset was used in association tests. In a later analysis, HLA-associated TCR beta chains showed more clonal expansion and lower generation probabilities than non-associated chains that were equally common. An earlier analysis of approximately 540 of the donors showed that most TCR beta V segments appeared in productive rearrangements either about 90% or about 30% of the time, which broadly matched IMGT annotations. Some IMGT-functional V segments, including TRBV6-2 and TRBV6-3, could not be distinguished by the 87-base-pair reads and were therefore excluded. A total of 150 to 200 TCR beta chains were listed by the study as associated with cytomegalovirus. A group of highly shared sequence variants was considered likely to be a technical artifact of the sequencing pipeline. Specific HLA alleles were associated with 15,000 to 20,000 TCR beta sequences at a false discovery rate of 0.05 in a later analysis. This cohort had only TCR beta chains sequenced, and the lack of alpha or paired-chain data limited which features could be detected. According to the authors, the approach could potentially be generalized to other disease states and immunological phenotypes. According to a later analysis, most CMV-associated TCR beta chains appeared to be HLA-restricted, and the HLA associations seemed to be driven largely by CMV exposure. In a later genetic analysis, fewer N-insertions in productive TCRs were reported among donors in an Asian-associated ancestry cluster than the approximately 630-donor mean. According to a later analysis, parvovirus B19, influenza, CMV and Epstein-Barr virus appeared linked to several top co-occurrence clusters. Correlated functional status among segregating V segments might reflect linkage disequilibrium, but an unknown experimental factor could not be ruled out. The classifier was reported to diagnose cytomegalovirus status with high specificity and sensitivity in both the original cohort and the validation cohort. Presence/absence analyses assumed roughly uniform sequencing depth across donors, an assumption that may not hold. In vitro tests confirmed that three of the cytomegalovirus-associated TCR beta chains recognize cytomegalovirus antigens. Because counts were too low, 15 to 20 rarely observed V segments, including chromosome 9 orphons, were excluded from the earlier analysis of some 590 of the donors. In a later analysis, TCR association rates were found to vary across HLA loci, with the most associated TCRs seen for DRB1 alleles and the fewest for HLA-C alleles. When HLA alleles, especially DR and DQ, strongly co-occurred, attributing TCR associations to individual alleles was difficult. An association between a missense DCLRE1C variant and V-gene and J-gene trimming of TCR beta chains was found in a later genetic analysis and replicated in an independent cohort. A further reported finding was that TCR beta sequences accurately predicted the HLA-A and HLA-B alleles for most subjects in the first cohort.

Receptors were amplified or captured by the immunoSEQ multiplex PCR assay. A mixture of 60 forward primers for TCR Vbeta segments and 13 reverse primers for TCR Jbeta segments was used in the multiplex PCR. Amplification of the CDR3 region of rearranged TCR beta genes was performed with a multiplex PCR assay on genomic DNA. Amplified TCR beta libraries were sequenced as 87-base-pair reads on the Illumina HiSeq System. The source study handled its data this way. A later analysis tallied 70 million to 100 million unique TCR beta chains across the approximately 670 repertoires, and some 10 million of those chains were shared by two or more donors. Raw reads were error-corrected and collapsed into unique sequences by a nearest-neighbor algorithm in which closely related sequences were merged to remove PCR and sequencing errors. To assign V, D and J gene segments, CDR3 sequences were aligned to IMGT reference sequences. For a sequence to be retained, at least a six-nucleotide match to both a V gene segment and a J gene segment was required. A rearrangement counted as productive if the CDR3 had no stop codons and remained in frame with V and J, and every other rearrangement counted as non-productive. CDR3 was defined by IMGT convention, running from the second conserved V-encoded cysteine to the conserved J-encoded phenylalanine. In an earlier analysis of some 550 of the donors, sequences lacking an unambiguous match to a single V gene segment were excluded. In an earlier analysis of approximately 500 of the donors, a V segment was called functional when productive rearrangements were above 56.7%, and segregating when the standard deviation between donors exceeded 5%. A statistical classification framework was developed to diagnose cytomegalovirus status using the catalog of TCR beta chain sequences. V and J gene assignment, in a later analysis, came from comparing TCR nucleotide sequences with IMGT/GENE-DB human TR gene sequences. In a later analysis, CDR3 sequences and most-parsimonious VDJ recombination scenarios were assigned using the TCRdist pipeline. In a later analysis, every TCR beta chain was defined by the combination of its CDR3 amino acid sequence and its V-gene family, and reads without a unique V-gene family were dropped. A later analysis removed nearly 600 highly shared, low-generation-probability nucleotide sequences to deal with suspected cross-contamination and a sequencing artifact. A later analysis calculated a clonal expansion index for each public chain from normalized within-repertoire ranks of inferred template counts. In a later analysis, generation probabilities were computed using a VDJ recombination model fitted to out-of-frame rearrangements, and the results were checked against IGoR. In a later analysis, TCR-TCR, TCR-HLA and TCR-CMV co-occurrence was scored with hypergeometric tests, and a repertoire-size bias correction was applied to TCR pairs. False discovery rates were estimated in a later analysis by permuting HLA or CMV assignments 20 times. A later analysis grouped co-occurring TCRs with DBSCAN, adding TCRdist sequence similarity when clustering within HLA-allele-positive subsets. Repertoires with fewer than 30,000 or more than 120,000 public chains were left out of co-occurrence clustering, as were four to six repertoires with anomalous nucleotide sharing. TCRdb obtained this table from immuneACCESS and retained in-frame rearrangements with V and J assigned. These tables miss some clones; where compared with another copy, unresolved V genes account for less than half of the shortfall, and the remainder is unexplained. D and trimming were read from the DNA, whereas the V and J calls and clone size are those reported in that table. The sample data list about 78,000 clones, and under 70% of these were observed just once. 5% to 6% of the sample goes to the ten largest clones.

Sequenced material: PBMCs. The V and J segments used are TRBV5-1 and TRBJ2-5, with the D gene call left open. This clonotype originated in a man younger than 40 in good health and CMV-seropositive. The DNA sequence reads TGCGCCAGCAGCTCCACCGTAGCCATGGTACAAGAGACCCAGTACTTC. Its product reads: CASSSTVAMVQETQYF.